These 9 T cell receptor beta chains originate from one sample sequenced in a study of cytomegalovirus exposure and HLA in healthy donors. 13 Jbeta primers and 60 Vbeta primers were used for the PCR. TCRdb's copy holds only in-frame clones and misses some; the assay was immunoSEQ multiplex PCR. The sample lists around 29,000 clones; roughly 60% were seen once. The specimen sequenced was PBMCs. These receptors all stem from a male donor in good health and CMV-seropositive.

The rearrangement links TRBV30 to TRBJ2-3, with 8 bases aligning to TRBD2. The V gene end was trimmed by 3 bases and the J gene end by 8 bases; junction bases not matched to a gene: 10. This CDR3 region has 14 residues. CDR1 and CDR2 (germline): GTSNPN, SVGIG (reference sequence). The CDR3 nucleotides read TGTGCCTGGAGGGGGGATCTAGCGGGTGGTACGCAGTATTTT. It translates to CAWRGDLAGGTQYF. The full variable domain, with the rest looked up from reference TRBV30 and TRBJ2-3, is SQTIHQWPATLVQPVGSPLSLECTVEGTSNPNLYWYRQAAGRGLQLLFYSVGIGQISSEVPQNLSASRPQDRQFILSSKKLLLSDSGFYLCAWRGDLAGGTQYFGPGTRLTVL.

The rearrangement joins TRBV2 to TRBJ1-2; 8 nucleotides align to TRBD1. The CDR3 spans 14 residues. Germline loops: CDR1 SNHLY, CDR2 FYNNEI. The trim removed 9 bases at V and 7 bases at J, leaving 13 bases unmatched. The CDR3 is CASRGLQGARGYTF. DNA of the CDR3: TGTGCCAGTAGGGGTCTCCAGGGGGCACGTGGCTACACCTTC.

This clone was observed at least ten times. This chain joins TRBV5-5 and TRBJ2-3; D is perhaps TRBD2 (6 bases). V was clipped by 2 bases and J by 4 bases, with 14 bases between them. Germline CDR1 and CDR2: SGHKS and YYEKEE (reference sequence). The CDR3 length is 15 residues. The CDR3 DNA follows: TGTGCCAGCAGCTTTAGCGGCGCGGGTGCAGATACGCAGTATTTT. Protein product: CASSFSGAGADTQYF. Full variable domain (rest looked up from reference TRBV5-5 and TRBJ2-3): DAGVTQSPTHLIKTRGQQVTLRCSPISGHKSVSWYQQVLGQGPQFIFQYYEKEERGRGNFPDRFSARQFPNYSSELNVNALLLGDSALYLCASSFSGAGADTQYFGPGTRLTVL.

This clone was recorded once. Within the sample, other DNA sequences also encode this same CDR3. CDR3 coding DNA: TGTGCCAGCAGCGTAGACAGGGGTTGGTACGGCTACACCTTC. This gives the protein CASSVDRGWYGYTF. V usage is TRBV9 and J usage is TRBJ1-2; 7 nucleotides match TRBD1. The CDR3 extends over 14 amino acids. Germline values: CDR1 SGDLS, CDR2 YYNGEE. The V and J ends lost 0 bases and 8 bases, in that order; junction bases with no gene match: 7. Full variable domain (rest looked up from reference TRBV9 and TRBJ1-2): DSGVTQTPKHLITATGQRVTLRCSPRSGDLSVYWYQQSLDQGLQFLIQYYNGEERAKGNILERFSAQQFPDLHSELNLSSLELGDSALYFCASSVDRGWYGYTFGSGTRLTVV.

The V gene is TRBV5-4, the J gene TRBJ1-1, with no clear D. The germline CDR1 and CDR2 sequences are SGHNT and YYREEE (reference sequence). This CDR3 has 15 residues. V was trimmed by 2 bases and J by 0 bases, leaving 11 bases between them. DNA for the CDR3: TGTGCCAGCAGCTTCCCATCATCTATGAACACTGAAGCTTTCTTT. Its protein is CASSFPSSMNTEAFF.

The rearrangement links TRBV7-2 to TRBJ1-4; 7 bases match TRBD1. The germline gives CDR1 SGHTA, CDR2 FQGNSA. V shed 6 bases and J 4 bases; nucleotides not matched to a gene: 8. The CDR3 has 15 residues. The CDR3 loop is CASRSGTASNEKLFF. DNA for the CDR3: TGTGCCAGCAGGTCCGGGACAGCGAGTAATGAAAAACTGTTTTTT.

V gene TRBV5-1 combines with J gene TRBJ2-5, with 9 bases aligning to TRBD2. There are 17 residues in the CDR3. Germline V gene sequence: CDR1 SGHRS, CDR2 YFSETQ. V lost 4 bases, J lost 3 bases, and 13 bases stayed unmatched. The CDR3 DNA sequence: TGCGCCAGCAGCCCTACCATCGTGGCGGGAGGGAAAGAGACCCAGTACTTC. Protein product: CASSPTIVAGGKETQYF.

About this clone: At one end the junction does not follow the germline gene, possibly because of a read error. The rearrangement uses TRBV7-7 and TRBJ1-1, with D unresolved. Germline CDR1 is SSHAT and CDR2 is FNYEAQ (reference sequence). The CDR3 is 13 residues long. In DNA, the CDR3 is TGTGCTAGCAGCTTTACAGTCAACACTGACGCTTTCTTT. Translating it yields CASSFTVNTDAFF.

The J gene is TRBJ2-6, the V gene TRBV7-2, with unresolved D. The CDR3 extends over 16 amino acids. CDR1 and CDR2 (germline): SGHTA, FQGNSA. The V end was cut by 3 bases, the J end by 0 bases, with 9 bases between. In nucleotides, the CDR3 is TGTGCCAGCAGCTTCCCTTACAACTCTGGGGCCAACGTCCTGACTTTC. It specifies CASSFPYNSGANVLTF.